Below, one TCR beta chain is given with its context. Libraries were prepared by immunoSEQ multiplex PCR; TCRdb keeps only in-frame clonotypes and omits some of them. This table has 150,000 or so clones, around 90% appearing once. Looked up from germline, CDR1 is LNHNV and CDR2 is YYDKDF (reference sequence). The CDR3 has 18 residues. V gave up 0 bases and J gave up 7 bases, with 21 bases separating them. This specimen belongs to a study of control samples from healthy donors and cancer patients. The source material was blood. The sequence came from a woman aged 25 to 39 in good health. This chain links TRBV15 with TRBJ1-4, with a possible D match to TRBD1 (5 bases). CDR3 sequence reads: CATSRDASLGTGSEKLFF. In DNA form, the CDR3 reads TGTGCCACCAGCAGAGATGCGTCGCTCGGGACGGGGAGTGAAAAACTGTTTTTT. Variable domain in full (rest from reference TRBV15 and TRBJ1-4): DAMVIQNPRYQVTQFGKPVTLSCSQTLNHNVMYWYQQKSSQAPKLLFHYYDKDFNNEADTPDNFQSRRPNTSFCFLDIRSPGLGDTAMYLCATSRDASLGTGSEKLFFGSGTQLSVL.